This T cell receptor (beta chain) originates from a study of Ad26.COV2.S vaccination and SARS-CoV-2 variants. The treatment is: roughly 19 received Ad26.COV2.S at low or high dose, single or two shots; several received placebo; per-sample allocation not given. Repertoires come from day 63 after the first vaccine or placebo injection. This clone was found a few times. TCRdb's copy holds only in-frame clones and misses some; the assay was immunoSEQ multiplex PCR. The table shows 350,000 to 400,000 clones, with roughly nine tenths occurring only once. V trimming: 4 bases; J trimming: 4 bases; junction bases outside the gene matches: 6. Germline V gives CDR1 SGHDT, CDR2 YYEEEE. CDR3 length equals 14 residues.

The sample was peripheral blood, taken in a trial of Ad26.COV2.S vaccine versus placebo. This TCR derives from a person between 18 and 65 years old who received the Ad26.COV2.S COVID-19 vaccine or a placebo. The chain joins TRBV5-6 to TRBJ1-2, with 8 bases fitting TRBD1. DNA of the CDR3: TGTGCCAGCAGCAGGGACAGGTCCCTCTATGGCTACACCTTC. Amino acid sequence: CASSRDRSLYGYTF. The variable domain in full, completed from reference TRBV5-6 and TRBJ1-2, reads DAGVTQSPTHLIKTRGQQVTLRCSPKSGHDTVSWYQQALGQGPQFIFQYYEEEERQRGNFPDRFSGHQFPNYSSELNVNALLLGDSALYLCASSRDRSLYGYTFGSGTRLTVV.